This T cell receptor beta chain stems from a study of blood T cell repertoires in COVID-19. TCRdb keeps only in-frame clones here, not all; method: immunoSEQ multiplex PCR. Among a few hundred thousand clones listed, around 85% were seen once. This clone was counted a few times. The sample was peripheral blood. The TCR was taken from a woman aged 18-29 years with acute or convalescent COVID-19.

The CDR3 DNA reads TGTGCCAGCAGCGCTACAGGGGCTTCAGGAAACACCATATATTTT. Translated: CASSATGASGNTIYF. The chain carries TRBV7-7 and TRBJ1-3; TRBD1 aligns across 7 bases. CDR3 length equals 15 residues. The V segment lost 5 bases and the J segment 4 bases; nucleotides outside the gene matches: 8. The germline V gene encodes CDR1 SSHAT and CDR2 FNYEAQ (reference sequence).